The present T cell receptor (beta chain) was sequenced within a study of CD8 T cells in ankylosing spondylitis. Study results and limitations: Prior work had noted some motif variants in reactive arthritis blood and synovial fluid. Significant enrichment of disease-linked clones was reported in matched ankylosing spondylitis synovial fluid. About 8 highly homologous variants made up a TCR beta motif, and this motif appeared characteristic of ankylosing spondylitis blood.

TCRdb re-derived calls from the 5' RACE reads in MiXCR, one entry per CDR3 protein. This sample has around 91,000 distinct CDR3 sequences, with about 8.3% found just once. This clonotype has at least ten counts. Its target is unknown. Trimming took 4 bases from V and 0 from J, leaving 10 bases between them. The CDR3 is 14 residues long. Germline CDR1 reads SGHRS; CDR2 reads YFSETQ. Material: blood, either unsorted or a sorted T cell fraction (not recorded which). V gene TRBV5-1 combines with J gene TRBJ1-1; D is perhaps TRBD1 (6 bases). The TCR originated in a male donor with ankylosing spondylitis. CDR3 protein: CASSLTGLNTEAFF. The CDR3 region has the DNA TGCGCCAGCAGCCTGACAGGACTGAACACTGAAGCTTTCTTT.